These T cell receptor beta chains were read from a single sample in a study of glioma-infiltrating T cells. One entry per CDR3 protein results from TCRdb running MiXCR on the multiplex PCR reads. The data show about 130,000 distinct CDR3 sequences, with approximately 24% seen just once and roughly a quarter held by the top ten. The specimen sequenced was glioma tissue, nonneoplastic brain tissue, or PBMCs (not recorded which). The origin of the receptors is a human donor with low-grade glioma or glioblastoma, undergoing nonglioma brain surgery, or in good health (not recorded which). Each CDR3 is given with its conserved first and last residue. A D gene is named only where the DNA matches it firmly. Clone size is given for some rows only: seen once, a few or many times, or a class if the clone is expanded.

d_call: -; v_call: TRBV9; clone_size: few; j_call: TRBJ2-1; cdr3_aa: CASSPSPGDFYYEQFF; cdr3_nt: TGTGCCAGCAGCCCCTCCCCCGGGGACTTCTACTATGAGCAGTTCTTC
d_call: -; v_call: TRBV2; clone_size: few; j_call: TRBJ1-1; cdr3_aa: CANIGAEAFF; cdr3_nt: TGTGCCAATATCGGGGCTGAAGCTTTCTTT
d_call: -; v_call: TRBV10-3; clone_size: few; j_call: TRBJ2-1; cdr3_aa: CAISESGVINEQFF; cdr3_nt: TGTGCCATCAGTGAGTCAGGGGTGATCAATGAGCAGTTCTTC
d_call: -; v_call: TRBV5-1; clone_size: -; j_call: TRBJ1-3; cdr3_aa: CASRPEFSGNTIYF; cdr3_nt: TGCGCCAGCAGGCCGGAATTCTCTGGAAACACCATATATTTT
d_call: -; v_call: TRBV7-9; clone_size: few; j_call: TRBJ1-5; cdr3_aa: CASSLHGASNQPQHF; cdr3_nt: TGTGCCAGCAGCCTACATGGTGCCAGCAATCAGCCCCAGCATTTT
d_call: -; v_call: TRBV11-2; clone_size: -; j_call: TRBJ1-6; cdr3_aa: CASSLKGSPLHF; cdr3_nt: TGTGCCAGCAGCCTCAAAGGCTCACCCCTCCACTTT
d_call: -; v_call: TRBV7-2; clone_size: -; j_call: TRBJ2-3; cdr3_aa: CASRGGHTDTQYF; cdr3_nt: TGTGCCAGCAGGGGGGGGCACACAGATACGCAGTATTTT
d_call: -; v_call: TRBV10-1; clone_size: few; j_call: TRBJ1-1; cdr3_aa: CASSESNRNTEAFF; cdr3_nt: TGCGCCAGCAGTGAGTCGAACAGGAACACTGAAGCTTTCTTT
d_call: -; v_call: TRBV20-1; clone_size: many; j_call: TRBJ1-1; cdr3_aa: CTQGPQGEAFF; cdr3_nt: TGCACCCAGGGGCCCCAGGGTGAAGCTTTCTTT
d_call: -; v_call: TRBV5-4; clone_size: few; j_call: TRBJ2-1; cdr3_aa: CASSPGGPTPNEQFF; cdr3_nt: TGTGCCAGCAGCCCAGGAGGGCCTACCCCCAATGAGCAGTTCTTC
d_call: -; v_call: TRBV20-1; clone_size: few; j_call: TRBJ1-5; cdr3_aa: CSAQEGLDQPQHF; cdr3_nt: TGCAGTGCTCAGGAGGGCCTTGATCAGCCCCAGCATTTT
d_call: -; v_call: TRBV3-1; clone_size: few; j_call: TRBJ2-2; cdr3_aa: CASSLRAGELFF; cdr3_nt: TGTGCCAGCAGCCTCAGGGCGGGGGAGCTGTTTTTT
d_call: TRBD2; v_call: TRBV6-1; clone_size: many; j_call: TRBJ2-1; cdr3_aa: CASSASSGVYNEQFF; cdr3_nt: TGTGCCAGCAGTGCCTCTAGCGGGGTATACAATGAGCAGTTCTTC
d_call: -; v_call: TRBV6-1; clone_size: many; j_call: TRBJ2-2; cdr3_aa: CASRNTGELFF; cdr3_nt: TGTGCCAGCAGGAACACCGGGGAGCTGTTTTTT
d_call: -; v_call: TRBV6-5; clone_size: -; j_call: TRBJ1-1; cdr3_aa: CASSYGGRAHTEGFF; cdr3_nt: TGTGCCAGCAGTTACGGGGGAAGGGCGCACACTGAAGGTTTCTTT
d_call: -; v_call: TRBV14; clone_size: few; j_call: TRBJ2-1; cdr3_aa: CASSPGSNNEQFF; cdr3_nt: TGTGCCAGCAGCCCGGGGAGTAACAATGAGCAGTTCTTC
d_call: -; v_call: TRBV6-2/TRBV6-3; clone_size: -; j_call: TRBJ1-5; cdr3_aa: CASSLEGVGNQPQHF; cdr3_nt: TGTGCCAGCAGTTTAGAGGGGGTAGGCAATCAGCCCCAGCATTTT
d_call: -; v_call: TRBV4-1; clone_size: few; j_call: TRBJ1-1; cdr3_aa: CASSHGDGGSTEAFF; cdr3_nt: TGCGCCAGCAGCCATGGCGACGGGGGTAGCACTGAAGCTTTCTTT
d_call: TRBD2; v_call: TRBV25-1; clone_size: many; j_call: TRBJ2-5; cdr3_aa: CASQPSGAKETQYF; cdr3_nt: TGTGCCAGTCAACCTAGCGGGGCAAAAGAGACCCAGTACTTC
d_call: -; v_call: TRBV28; clone_size: few; j_call: TRBJ1-1; cdr3_aa: CASSPSITMNTEAFF; cdr3_nt: TGTGCCAGCAGTCCCTCTATTACAATGAACACTGAAGCTTTCTTT
d_call: -; v_call: TRBV10-3; clone_size: many; j_call: TRBJ1-1; cdr3_aa: CAIRPRDTENTEAFF; cdr3_nt: TGTGCCATCAGGCCCCGGGACACCGAGAACACTGAAGCTTTCTTT
d_call: TRBD1; v_call: TRBV20-1; clone_size: -; j_call: TRBJ2-3; cdr3_aa: CSAGQEADMQYF; cdr3_nt: TGCAGCGCCGGACAGGAGGCAGATATGCAGTATTTT
d_call: -; v_call: TRBV29-1; clone_size: few; j_call: TRBJ1-4; cdr3_aa: CSGRRKSNEKLFF; cdr3_nt: TGCAGCGGCCGGAGAAAGTCTAATGAAAAACTGTTTTTT
d_call: TRBD1; v_call: TRBV20-1; clone_size: many; j_call: TRBJ1-2; cdr3_aa: CSARPGTGNYGYTF; cdr3_nt: TGCAGTGCACGTCCCGGGACAGGGAACTATGGCTACACCTTC
d_call: TRBD1; v_call: TRBV9; clone_size: few; j_call: TRBJ1-2; cdr3_aa: CASLGTADYGYTF; cdr3_nt: TGTGCCAGCCTTGGGACAGCTGACTATGGCTACACCTTC
d_call: -; v_call: TRBV19; clone_size: -; j_call: TRBJ2-3; cdr3_aa: CASSPLAPDTQYF; cdr3_nt: TGTGCCAGTAGTCCCCTCGCACCAGATACGCAGTATTTT
d_call: -; v_call: TRBV7-9; clone_size: few; j_call: TRBJ1-5; cdr3_aa: CASSQGVGIGRKPQHF; cdr3_nt: TGCGCCAGCAGCCAAGGGGTGGGGATCGGTCGAAAGCCCCAGCATTTT
d_call: TRBD2; v_call: TRBV6-1; clone_size: many; j_call: TRBJ2-1; cdr3_aa: CASSGLAGGSYNEQFF; cdr3_nt: TGTGCCAGCTCGGGACTAGCGGGGGGATCCTACAATGAGCAGTTCTTC
d_call: -; v_call: TRBV28; clone_size: many; j_call: TRBJ2-5; cdr3_aa: CASSLNPPGETQYF; cdr3_nt: TGTGCCAGCAGTTTGAACCCCCCGGGGGAGACCCAGTACTTC
d_call: -; v_call: TRBV28; clone_size: few; j_call: TRBJ1-5; cdr3_aa: CASSLSPRWGRQPQHF; cdr3_nt: TGTGCCAGCAGTCTGAGCCCCAGGTGGGGGAGGCAGCCCCAGCATTTT
d_call: -; v_call: TRBV29-1; clone_size: -; j_call: TRBJ2-5; cdr3_aa: CSVDRQGGETQYF; cdr3_nt: TGCAGCGTTGATAGGCAGGGCGGTGAGACCCAGTACTTC
d_call: -; v_call: TRBV20-1; clone_size: -; j_call: TRBJ1-2; cdr3_aa: CNARDAVRAHGYTF; cdr3_nt: TGCAATGCTAGAGATGCGGTCAGGGCCCATGGCTACACCTTC
d_call: -; v_call: TRBV25-1; clone_size: -; j_call: TRBJ1-2; cdr3_aa: CASSKGGSGANYGYTF; cdr3_nt: TGTGCCAGCTCCAAGGGGGGTTCGGGGGCCAACTATGGCTACACCTTC
d_call: TRBD1; v_call: TRBV5-1; clone_size: few; j_call: TRBJ2-3; cdr3_aa: CASSLTTGAADTQYF; cdr3_nt: TGCGCCAGCAGCTTGACGACAGGGGCAGCAGATACGCAGTATTTT
d_call: -; v_call: TRBV28; clone_size: many; j_call: TRBJ1-4; cdr3_aa: CASSFGDRARKLFF; cdr3_nt: TGTGCCAGCAGTTTCGGAGACAGAGCTCGAAAACTGTTTTTT
d_call: -; v_call: TRBV5-6; clone_size: -; j_call: TRBJ2-5; cdr3_aa: CASSLFPLQETQYF; cdr3_nt: TGTGCCAGCAGCTTATTTCCGTTACAAGAGACCCAGTACTTC
d_call: -; v_call: TRBV20-1; clone_size: -; j_call: TRBJ2-3; cdr3_aa: CSATLAAGKDTQYF; cdr3_nt: TGCAGTGCTACCCTAGCTGCAGGGAAAGATACGCAGTATTTT
d_call: -; v_call: TRBV2; clone_size: few; j_call: TRBJ1-5; cdr3_aa: CASWRGEGNQPQHF; cdr3_nt: TGTGCCAGCTGGCGGGGGGAGGGCAATCAGCCCCAGCATTTT
d_call: TRBD1; v_call: TRBV5-4; clone_size: -; j_call: TRBJ1-2; cdr3_aa: CASSRRDSGSYGYTF; cdr3_nt: TGTGCCAGCAGCCGCCGGGACAGCGGCTCCTATGGCTACACCTTC
d_call: -; v_call: TRBV14; clone_size: few; j_call: TRBJ2-5; cdr3_aa: CASSQFRVPETQYF; cdr3_nt: TGTGCCAGCAGCCAATTCAGGGTCCCAGAGACCCAGTACTTC
d_call: TRBD2; v_call: TRBV19; clone_size: few; j_call: TRBJ2-1; cdr3_aa: CASSSLAGGQFNEQFF; cdr3_nt: TGTGCCAGTAGTTCCCTAGCGGGGGGGCAATTCAATGAGCAGTTCTTC
d_call: -; v_call: TRBV20-1; clone_size: -; j_call: TRBJ1-1; cdr3_aa: CSAPARGGLNTEAFF; cdr3_nt: TGCAGTGCCCCGGCCAGAGGGGGTCTGAACACTGAAGCTTTCTTT
d_call: -; v_call: TRBV7-2; clone_size: few; j_call: TRBJ2-2; cdr3_aa: CASSQIAGELFF; cdr3_nt: TGTGCCAGCAGCCAGATTGCCGGGGAGCTGTTTTTT
d_call: -; v_call: TRBV6-1; clone_size: -; j_call: TRBJ2-2; cdr3_aa: CASRRGSGELFF; cdr3_nt: TGTGCCAGCAGGAGGGGTAGCGGGGAGCTGTTTTTT
d_call: -; v_call: TRBV5-1; clone_size: -; j_call: TRBJ1-6; cdr3_aa: CASSLAGYYNSPLHF; cdr3_nt: TGCGCCAGCAGCTTGGCTGGGTACTATAATTCACCCCTCCACTTT
d_call: TRBD1; v_call: TRBV6-2/TRBV6-3; clone_size: few; j_call: TRBJ2-2; cdr3_aa: CASSSRDRGPRRELFF; cdr3_nt: TGTGCCAGCAGTTCCCGGGACAGGGGTCCCCGGAGGGAGCTGTTTTTT
d_call: TRBD2; v_call: TRBV7-2; clone_size: once; j_call: TRBJ2-2; cdr3_aa: CASSGSSGGFTGELFF; cdr3_nt: TGTGCCAGCAGCGGTAGTAGCGGGGGGTTCACCGGGGAGCTGTTTTTT
d_call: -; v_call: TRBV7-9; clone_size: many; j_call: TRBJ2-1; cdr3_aa: CASSLGGGLNEQFF; cdr3_nt: TGTGCCAGCAGCTTAGGGGGGGGCCTGAATGAGCAGTTCTTC
d_call: -; v_call: TRBV28; clone_size: few; j_call: TRBJ1-2; cdr3_aa: CASSLFRPNYGYTF; cdr3_nt: TGTGCCAGCAGTTTATTCCGGCCTAACTATGGCTACACCTTC
d_call: TRBD1; v_call: TRBV6-1; clone_size: -; j_call: TRBJ1-2; cdr3_aa: CASSEAGQNYGYTF; cdr3_nt: TGCGCCAGCAGTGAAGCGGGACAGAACTATGGCTACACCTTC
d_call: TRBD1; v_call: TRBV24-1; clone_size: few; j_call: TRBJ2-3; cdr3_aa: CATSDLGDRGTDTQYF; cdr3_nt: TGTGCCACCAGTGATTTGGGGGACAGGGGAACGGATACGCAGTATTTT
d_call: TRBD1; v_call: TRBV20-1; clone_size: few; j_call: TRBJ1-3; cdr3_aa: CSASEGRGLGNTIYF; cdr3_nt: TGCAGTGCTAGCGAGGGGAGGGGGCTTGGAAACACCATATATTTT
d_call: -; v_call: TRBV27; clone_size: many; j_call: TRBJ1-3; cdr3_aa: CASSRLGTGNTIYF; cdr3_nt: TGTGCCAGCAGCAGGTTGGGGACTGGAAACACCATATATTTT
d_call: -; v_call: TRBV20-1; clone_size: many; j_call: TRBJ2-2; cdr3_aa: CSARVIGTGNTGELFF; cdr3_nt: TGCAGTGCTAGAGTCATCGGGACTGGTAACACCGGGGAGCTGTTTTTT
d_call: -; v_call: TRBV7-2; clone_size: few; j_call: TRBJ2-1; cdr3_aa: CASTSSRGAYNEQFF; cdr3_nt: TGTGCCAGCACGTCATCCAGGGGGGCATACAATGAGCAGTTCTTC
d_call: TRBD1; v_call: TRBV7-9; clone_size: many; j_call: TRBJ1-5; cdr3_aa: CASSLGDSNQPQHF; cdr3_nt: TGTGCCAGCAGCTTAGGGGACAGTAATCAGCCCCAGCATTTT
d_call: TRBD2; v_call: TRBV7-2; clone_size: few; j_call: TRBJ2-5; cdr3_aa: CASSRTGGASGGEETQYF; cdr3_nt: TGTGCCAGCAGCCGGACCGGTGGGGCTAGCGGGGGGGAAGAGACCCAGTACTTC
d_call: -; v_call: TRBV12-3/TRBV12-4; clone_size: -; j_call: TRBJ1-2; cdr3_aa: CASSLVKDGYTF; cdr3_nt: TGTGCCAGCAGTTTAGTTAAAGATGGCTACACCTTC
d_call: -; v_call: TRBV20-1; clone_size: few; j_call: TRBJ2-1; cdr3_aa: CSAERGASRYNEQFF; cdr3_nt: TGCAGTGCGGAGAGAGGGGCTTCTCGGTACAATGAGCAGTTCTTC